The 10 T cell receptor beta chains in this list originate from one sample, sequenced in a study of T cell responses to AZD1222 COVID-19 vaccine (TCRdb year 2021). Libraries were constructed by the immunoSEQ multiplex PCR assay. As stored in TCRdb, this immuneACCESS dataset retains in-frame rearrangements with V and J assigned. A fraction of the clones does not appear; measured against another copy, unresolved V genes explain less than half of the discrepancy, and the remainder lacks a known reason. Within this sample are around 160,000 clones, with roughly 91% of them counted one time only. The top ten hold approximately 1.5% of the sample. The time point tag for this specimen amounts to: baseline before first vaccination. The sequenced sample was peripheral blood, obtained on day 0 of AZD1222 vaccination. All receptors derive from an adult in good health.

About this clone: Other DNA sequences in the same sample also yield this CDR3. The chain employs TRBV9 and TRBJ2-5, with D possibly being TRBD2 (5 bases). V was cut by 0 bases and J by 5 bases, with 8 bases left in between. Germline-derived CDR1 and CDR2 are SGDLS and YYNGEE. This CDR3 is 13 amino acids long. The CDR3 sequence: CASSVGGRETQYF. In nucleotides, the CDR3 is TGTGCCAGCAGCGTAGGAGGGCGGGAGACCCAGTACTTC.

The chain couples TRBV5-1 to TRBJ2-1; D unresolved. Looked up from germline, CDR1 is SGHRS and CDR2 is YFSETQ. This CDR3 comprises 11 residues. Trimming left V 4 bases short and J 8 bases short, with 7 bases between. As DNA, the CDR3 is TGCGCCAGCAGCCCCGGGTATGAGCAGTTCTTC. Amino acid sequence: CASSPGYEQFF.

The chain recombines TRBV6-2 or TRBV6-3 with TRBJ2-7; 9 positions match TRBD2. The CDR3 contains 16 residues. Trimming took 2 bases from V and 7 from J; bases not matched to a gene: 12. Germline-derived CDR1 and CDR2 are MNHEY and SVGEGT. The CDR3 region is CASSYPQRGDTEEQYF. Written as DNA, the CDR3 is TGTGCCAGCAGTTACCCCCAGCGGGGGGATACGGAGGAGCAGTACTTC.

This chain links TRBV25-1 with TRBJ2-3, with 8 bases lining up with TRBD2. The germline V gene encodes CDR1 MGHDK and CDR2 SYGVNS. V trimming: 4 bases; J trimming: 0 bases; junction bases outside the gene matches: 9. The CDR3 is made up of 17 amino acids. This CDR3 reads CASSGYLAGPSTDTQYF. CDR3 bases: TGTGCCAGCAGTGGGTACCTAGCGGGTCCTAGCACAGATACGCAGTATTTT.

V and J are TRBV19 and TRBJ1-5, with unresolved D. The CDR3 runs 14 residues. Germline values: CDR1 LNHDA, CDR2 SQIVND (reference sequence). Trimming stripped 5 bases from V and 0 bases from J, with 8 bases between. CDR3 DNA sequence: TGTGCCAGTAGTTCAGCGAATAGCAATCAGCCCCAGCATTTT. Encoded protein: CASSSANSNQPQHF.

This chain uses TRBV4-2 with TRBJ2-1; either TRBD1 or TRBD2 may supply D (6 bases each). CDR1 is LGHNA, CDR2 YNFKEQ, per germline. V shed 1 base and J shed 6 bases, with 19 bases lying between them. CDR3 length: 17 residues. The CDR3 region is CASSQGRESQGINEQFF. CDR3 nucleotides: TGTGCCAGCAGCCAAGGGAGGGAGTCTCAGGGGATCAATGAGCAGTTCTTC.

The chain has TRBV7-8 and TRBJ1-6; the D gene is possibly TRBD1 (5 bases). The V gene lost 5 bases and the J gene lost 0 bases, with 11 bases spanning the gap. Germline values: CDR1 SGHVS, CDR2 FQNEAQ. The CDR3 length is 16 residues. In DNA form, the CDR3 reads TGTGCCAGCAGCCCGGGCGGGGGCTCCTATAATTCACCCCTCCACTTT. This codes for CASSPGGGSYNSPLHF. Using reference TRBV7-8 and TRBJ1-6 for the parts outside the CDR3, the full variable domain is GAGVSQSPRYKVAKRGQDVALRCDPISGHVSLFWYQQALGQGPEFLTYFQNEAQLDKSGLPSDRFFAERPEGSVSTLKIQRTQQEDSAVYLCASSPGGGSYNSPLHFGNGTRLTVT.

The chain employs TRBV6-5 and TRBJ1-1; D remains ambiguous. The V gene lost 0 bases and the J gene lost 5 bases, with 7 bases spanning the gap. Per germline, CDR1 MNHEY and CDR2 SVGAGI. The CDR3 sequence is 13 residues long. CDR3 region: CASSYSTGTEAFF. CDR3 DNA: TGTGCCAGCAGTTACTCGACCGGGACTGAAGCTTTCTTT.

V and J are TRBV7-8 and TRBJ2-3, with 9 positions matching TRBD2. Per the germline V gene, CDR1 is SGHVS and CDR2 is FQNEAQ. V trimming: 5 bases; J trimming: 3 bases; junction bases outside the gene matches: 6. The CDR3 runs to 15 residues. The CDR3 coding sequence is TGTGCCAGCAGCAAACTAGCGGGTTGGACAGATACGCAGTATTTT. Residues: CASSKLAGWTDTQYF.

The chain is built from TRBV14 and TRBJ2-7; 14 bases agree with TRBD2. Germline V gives CDR1 SGHDN, CDR2 FVKESK. Germline trimming cut 1 base from V and 3 bases from J; bases unmatched to any gene: 2. CDR3 length: 16 residues. The CDR3 sequence is CASSQGLAGGNYEQYF. Here the CDR3 DNA reads TGTGCCAGCAGCCAAGGACTAGCGGGAGGGAACTACGAGCAGTACTTC.